This entry lists 20 T cell receptor beta chains sequenced from one sample in a study of neurological immune-mediated disorders. TCRdb re-called the 5' RACE reads through MiXCR, storing one row per CDR3 protein. The table includes around 70,000 distinct CDR3 sequences, 4% to 6% detected once. Sequenced sample: PBMCs. Receptors were obtained from a man between 18 and 29 years old with multiple sclerosis.

The sample holds many counts of this clonotype. V is TRBV7-2 and J is TRBJ2-3; 9 bases are shared with TRBD2. CDR1 and CDR2 from the germline V gene are SGHTA and FQGNSA. V was pared by 3 bases and J by 5 bases, with 6 bases of the junction left unmatched. The CDR3 has 15 amino acids. In DNA, the CDR3 is TGTGCCAGCAGCTTGGCGGGAGGGCCCGGAGATACGCAGTATTTT. It translates to CASSLAGGPGDTQYF.

This clonotype was detected many times. The gene calls are TRBV5-1 and TRBJ2-5; 10 bases are a match to TRBD2. The CDR3 spans 14 residues. In germline, CDR1 is SGHRS, CDR2 YFSETQ. The V gene end was trimmed by 5 bases and the J gene end by 3 bases; junction bases not matched to a gene: 4. CDR3 nucleotides: TGCGCCAGCAGTCGTCTAGCGGGAGAAGAGACCCAGTACTTC. Translated: CASSRLAGEETQYF.

This clonotype showed up many times. J is TRBJ2-3 and V is TRBV3-1; 8 bases fit TRBD2. This CDR3 spans 16 amino acids. Trimming at V came to 4 bases and at J to 6 bases, leaving 12 bases not matched to a gene. Looked up from germline, CDR1 is LGHDT and CDR2 is YNNKEL (reference sequence). Written as DNA, the CDR3 is TGTGCCAGCAGCCTACGACAACTAGCGGCCCCGGATACGCAGTATTTT. Translated, it gives CASSLRQLAAPDTQYF.

In its sample, this clonotype was seen many times. The chain recombines TRBV2 with TRBJ1-1, with D perhaps matching TRBD1 (6 bases). The CDR3 runs to 13 residues. The germline V and J ends were trimmed by 10 bases and 4 bases, with 16 bases remaining between them. Germline CDR1 is SNHLY and CDR2 is FYNNEI. CDR3 in amino acids: CATQNRGATEAFF. CDR3 DNA sequence: TGTGCCACCCAAAATCGGGGGGCCACTGAAGCTTTCTTT.

This clonotype was counted at least ten times. V usage is TRBV5-1 and J usage is TRBJ2-1; tentatively, D is TRBD2 (6 bases). CDR1 and CDR2 from the germline V gene are SGHRS and YFSETQ. Trimming removed 4 bases at V and 3 bases at J, with 8 bases between. This CDR3 spans 13 amino acids. The CDR3 is CASSGSGYNEQFF. CDR3 coding DNA: TGCGCCAGCAGCGGTAGCGGCTACAATGAGCAGTTCTTC.

This clonotype was found many times. The CDR3 region is CASSPAGVSNQPQHF. The CDR3 DNA reads as TGTGCCAGCAGCCCCGCAGGGGTTTCCAATCAGCCCCAGCATTTT. This chain joins TRBV11-2 and TRBJ1-5, with D possibly TRBD1 on 6 matching bases. The length of the CDR3 is 15 residues. Germline lookup yields CDR1 SGHAT and CDR2 FQNNGV. Trimming removed 5 bases at V and 3 bases at J, with 14 bases between.

This clonotype was recorded many times. CDR3 DNA: TGTGCCAGCGGCCCAGACCCAGACTTCAAGTTCGCGCAGTACTTC. As protein: CASGPDPDFKFAQYF. V usage is TRBV21-1 and J usage is TRBJ2-7. TRBV21-1 is described as a pseudogene. This CDR3 region has 15 residues.

This clonotype was seen at least ten times. The rearrangement uses TRBV12-3 or TRBV12-4 and TRBJ1-2; tentative D call: TRBD1 (5 bases). This CDR3 spans 13 amino acids. The V gene lost 6 bases and the J gene lost 5 bases, with 13 bases spanning the gap. The CDR3 nucleotides are TGTGCCAGCAGCATAGAGGGACGTTATGGCTACACCTTC. Translating gives CASSIEGRYGYTF.

This clonotype was counted ten times or more. The chain has TRBV13 and TRBJ2-7; 9 bases are a match to TRBD1. Germline values: CDR1 PRHDT, CDR2 FYEKMQ (reference sequence). The CDR3 runs to 15 residues. J lost 2 bases, V lost 5 bases, and 7 bases had no gene match. CDR3 region: CASSPGTGTAYEQYF. The CDR3 DNA sequence: TGTGCCAGCAGCCCCGGGACAGGGACCGCCTACGAGCAGTACTTC.

In this sample, this clonotype turned up many times. This chain connects TRBV5-1 to TRBJ2-3; TRBD2 is a possible D gene (6 bases). Per the germline V gene, CDR1 is SGHRS and CDR2 is YFSETQ. The V end was cut by 3 bases, the J end by 0 bases, with 11 bases between. CDR3 length equals 15 residues. The CDR3 here is CASSSGGDSTDTQYF. The CDR3 DNA is TGCGCCAGCAGCTCTGGAGGGGATAGCACAGATACGCAGTATTTT. Full variable domain (missing parts from reference TRBV5-1 and TRBJ2-3): KAGVTQTPRYLIKTRGQQVTLSCSPISGHRSVSWYQQTPGQGLQFLFEYFSETQRNKGNFPGRFSGRQFSNSRSEMNVSTLELGDSALYLCASSSGGDSTDTQYFGPGTRLTVL.

This clonotype has at least ten counts. The chain couples TRBV10-3 to TRBJ1-5; D is unresolved. CDR1 and CDR2 (germline): ENHRY, SYGVKD. The CDR3 totals 14 residues. Trimming stripped 10 bases from V and 2 bases from J, with 15 bases between. The CDR3 reads CASQKGGGNQPQHF. DNA of the CDR3: TGTGCCAGCCAAAAGGGAGGTGGCAATCAGCCCCAGCATTTT.

The sample holds many counts of this clonotype. The rearrangement links TRBV7-8 to TRBJ2-1; D is perhaps TRBD1 (6 bases). CDR3 size: 15 residues. V was trimmed by 3 bases and J by 8 bases, leaving 17 bases between them. From germline, CDR1 is SGHVS and CDR2 FQNEAQ. As DNA, the CDR3 is TGTGCCAGCAGCTTTCTCAGGGGCCGGATCGATGAGCAGTTCTTC. Translating gives CASSFLRGRIDEQFF.

This clonotype was observed many times. The chain links TRBV29-1 to TRBJ2-2; 7 bases align to TRBD2. The germline V gene has CDR1 SQVTM and CDR2 ANQGSEA. The CDR3 runs to 16 residues. V gave up 0 bases and J gave up 4 bases; unmatched junction bases: 8. CDR3 nucleotides: TGCAGCGTTGAAGAAAGGAAGCGGGGAATCACCGGGGAGCTGTTTTTT. It translates to CSVEERKRGITGELFF.

This clonotype came up many times. The rearrangement joins TRBV5-1 to TRBJ2-1; D is undetermined. The V and J ends lost 0 bases and 6 bases respectively, with 7 bases between them. Germline CDR1 SGHRS, CDR2 YFSETQ. This CDR3 has 13 residues. The CDR3 DNA follows: TGCGCCAGCAGCTTGGGCCCCGGCAATGAGCAGTTCTTC. This translates into CASSLGPGNEQFF. The full variable domain, in which reference TRBV5-1 and TRBJ2-1 provide the parts outside the CDR3, is KAGVTQTPRYLIKTRGQQVTLSCSPISGHRSVSWYQQTPGQGLQFLFEYFSETQRNKGNFPGRFSGRQFSNSRSEMNVSTLELGDSALYLCASSLGPGNEQFFGPGTRLTVL.

This clonotype was observed at least ten times. The chain is built from TRBV12-3 or TRBV12-4 and TRBJ1-2, with 9 bases lining up with TRBD1. Trimming took 9 bases from V and 4 from J; bases not matched to a gene: 6. The CDR3 has 13 amino acids. CDR3 DNA: TGTGCCAGTAAGGACAGGGGAGTCTATGGCTACACCTTC. Its translation: CASKDRGVYGYTF.

At least ten counts were recorded for this clonotype. The chain combines TRBV11-2 with TRBJ1-3; D not certain. From germline, CDR1 is SGHAT and CDR2 FQNNGV. The V end lost 3 bases, the J end lost 2 bases, and 5 bases lay between the germline ends. The CDR3 spans 13 residues. CDR3 protein: CASSFSPGNTIYF. In nucleotides, the CDR3 is TGTGCCAGCAGCTTCTCCCCTGGAAACACCATATATTTT.

The sample holds many counts of this clonotype. The chain employs TRBV15 and TRBJ2-1; D might be TRBD1 or TRBD2, each matching 5 bases. Germline V gives CDR1 LNHNV, CDR2 YYDKDF (reference sequence). V lost 5 bases and J lost 3, with 17 bases in between. The CDR3 has 16 residues. The CDR3 reads CATSPEGKGLYNEQFF. CDR3 in DNA: TGTGCCACCAGCCCAGAGGGGAAGGGCCTCTACAATGAGCAGTTCTTC. Supplemented by reference TRBV15 and TRBJ2-1, the full variable domain reads DAMVIQNPRYQVTQFGKPVTLSCSQTLNHNVMYWYQQKSSQAPKLLFHYYDKDFNNEADTPDNFQSRRPNTSFCFLDIRSPGLGDTAMYLCATSPEGKGLYNEQFFGPGTRLTVL.

This clonotype occurred many times. This chain uses TRBV5-6 with TRBJ2-7; D not certain. There are 12 residues in the CDR3. Trimming stripped 2 bases from V and 5 bases from J, with 8 bases between. CDR1 is SGHDT, CDR2 YYEEEE, per germline. The CDR3 bases are TGTGCCAGCAGCTTTTCGGGCGACGAGCAGTACTTC. Protein: CASSFSGDEQYF.

Many counts were recorded for this clonotype. The chain joins TRBV20-1 to TRBJ1-2; TRBD1 is a possible D gene (5 bases). V dropped 4 bases and J dropped 6 bases, with 15 bases sitting between them. The germline gives CDR1 DFQATT, CDR2 SNEGSKA (reference sequence). The CDR3 is made up of 13 amino acids. CDR3 sequence (DNA): TGCAGTGCTACCACTAGGGGATTTAATGGCTACACCTTC. Translated: CSATTRGFNGYTF.

This clonotype showed up many times. V usage is TRBV7-9 and J usage is TRBJ2-5; D may match TRBD1 or TRBD2 (6 bases each). The CDR3 is 16 residues long. Germline V CDR1 and CDR2: SEHNR, FQNEAQ (reference sequence). V lost 3 bases and J 12 bases, leaving 26 bases between the germline ends. The DNA for the CDR3 is TGTGCCAGCAGCTTTGGGCCAGGGCGACAGGCCGGGGGAAAGTACTTC. This gives the protein CASSFGPGRQAGGKYF.